The TCR beta chain described here comes from a study of cytomegalovirus exposure and HLA in healthy donors. A word on this clone: Its cognate antigen is unknown.

Amplification used 60 Vbeta primers and 13 Jbeta primers. The method was immunoSEQ multiplex PCR; TCRdb's version includes in-frame clones alone and lacks a portion of them. Here the sample spans some 170,000 clones, around 83% being singletons. Findings of the study overall: Several of the most significant clusters were apparently associated with common viral pathogens in a later analysis. Later analysis identified a missense DCLRE1C variant that was linked to TCR beta V- and J-gene trimming. In a later analysis, HLA-associated TCR beta chains were more clonally expanded than equally common others.

The origin of this receptor is a man aged 50-60 years in good health and CMV-seropositive. The sample was PBMCs.

In DNA, the CDR3 is TGTGCCACCAGCAGAGCCACAGGGAGCTATGGCTACACCTTC. This gives the protein CATSRATGSYGYTF. V and J are TRBV15 and TRBJ1-2; D may be TRBD1 (6 bases). The CDR3 runs to 14 residues. With 1 base removed from V and 4 bases from J, the gap between germline ends came to 10 bases. Germline-derived CDR1 and CDR2 are LNHNV and YYDKDF (reference sequence).